The subject of this entry is one T cell receptor (beta chain). Its antigen is not known. TCRdb processed the 5' RACE reads anew with MiXCR; each CDR3 protein has one entry. The table has 690,000 or so distinct CDR3 sequences, about 9.4% seen once. The source of the sample is a study of identical twins. Study findings and constraints: Out-of-frame alpha sequences that twins shared showed excess low generation probability. Cross-sectional statistics, not tracking of the same donors, supported the conclusions. Monozygotic twin pairs showed more out-of-frame TCR alpha sharing than models estimated. Cord blood beta clonotypes that were abundant carried fewer insertions, and memory repertoires showed no such trend.

The CDR3 has 16 residues. Germline lookup yields CDR1 SGHTA and CDR2 FQGNSA. V was pared by 5 bases and J by 3 bases, with 8 bases of the junction left unmatched. These data are also associated with another study on yellow fever vaccine responses in identical twins.

Sequencing used PBMCs. The rearrangement links TRBV7-2 to TRBJ2-3; 10 bases align to TRBD2. This TCR derives from a woman aged 18-29 years in good health. The CDR3 DNA is TGTGCCAGCAGCCCGATGGAAGCGGGGGGGACAGATACGCAGTATTTT. Amino acid sequence: CASSPMEAGGTDTQYF.